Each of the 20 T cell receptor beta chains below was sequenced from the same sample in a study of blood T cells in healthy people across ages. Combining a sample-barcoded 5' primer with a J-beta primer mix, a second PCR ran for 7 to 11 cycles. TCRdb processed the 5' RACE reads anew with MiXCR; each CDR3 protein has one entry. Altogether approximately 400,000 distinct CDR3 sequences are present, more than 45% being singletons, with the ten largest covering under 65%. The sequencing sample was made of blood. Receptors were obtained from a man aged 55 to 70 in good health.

In DNA, the CDR3 is TGTGCCAGCAATTCCCGCGGGACGGCCTCCTACGAGCAGTACTTC. Protein product: CASNSRGTASYEQYF. This chain uses TRBV28 with TRBJ2-7, with D maybe TRBD2 (6 bases). Per the germline V gene, CDR1 is MDHEN and CDR2 is SYDVKM. This CDR3 is built from 15 residues. V gave up 7 bases and J gave up 0 bases, with 16 bases separating them.

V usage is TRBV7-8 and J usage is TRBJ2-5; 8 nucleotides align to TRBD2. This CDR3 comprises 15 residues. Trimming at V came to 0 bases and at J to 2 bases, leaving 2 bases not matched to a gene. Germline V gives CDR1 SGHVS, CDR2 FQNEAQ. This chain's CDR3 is CASSLAREGQETQYF. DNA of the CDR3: TGTGCCAGCAGCTTAGCTCGGGAGGGGCAAGAGACCCAGTACTTC.

The CDR3 nucleotides read TGCAGCGTTGATGAGCCAGGGGTCAACAATGAGCAGTACTTC. This encodes CSVDEPGVNNEQYF. The chain is built from TRBV29-1 and TRBJ2-7; weak D call: TRBD1 (6 bases). The V gene's germline CDR1 is SQVTM and CDR2 ANQGSEA. The CDR3 extends over 14 amino acids. V dropped 3 bases and J dropped 7 bases, with 19 bases sitting between them.

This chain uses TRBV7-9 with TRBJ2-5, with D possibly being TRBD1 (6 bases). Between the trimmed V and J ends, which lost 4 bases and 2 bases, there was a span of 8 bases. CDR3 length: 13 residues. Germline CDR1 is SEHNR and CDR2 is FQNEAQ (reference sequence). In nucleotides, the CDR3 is TGTGCCAGCAGCTCCGGGACACAAGAGACCCAGTACTTC. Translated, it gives CASSSGTQETQYF.

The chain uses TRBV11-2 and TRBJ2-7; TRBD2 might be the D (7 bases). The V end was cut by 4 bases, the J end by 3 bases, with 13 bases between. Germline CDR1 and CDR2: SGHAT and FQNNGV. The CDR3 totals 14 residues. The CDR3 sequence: CASSSRGGLYEQYF. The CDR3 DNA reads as TGTGCCAGCAGCTCGAGGGGGGGTCTCTACGAGCAGTACTTC.

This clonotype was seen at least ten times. The CDR3 loop reads CASSLRQISTDTQYF. The CDR3 region has the DNA TGTGCCAGCAGCTTAAGACAGATAAGCACAGATACGCAGTATTTT. V gene TRBV5-5 combines with J gene TRBJ2-3, with D possibly TRBD1 on 5 matching bases. The CDR3 totals 15 residues. CDR1 and CDR2 from the germline V gene are SGHKS and YYEKEE (reference sequence). V was trimmed by 2 bases and J by 0 bases, leaving 10 bases between them.

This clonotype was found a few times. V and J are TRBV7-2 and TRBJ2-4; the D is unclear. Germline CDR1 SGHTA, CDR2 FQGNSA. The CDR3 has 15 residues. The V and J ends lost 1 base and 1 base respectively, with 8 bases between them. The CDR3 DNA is TGTGCCAGCAGCTTAGACCCGGGTGCCAAAAACATTCAGTACTTC. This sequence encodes CASSLDPGAKNIQYF.

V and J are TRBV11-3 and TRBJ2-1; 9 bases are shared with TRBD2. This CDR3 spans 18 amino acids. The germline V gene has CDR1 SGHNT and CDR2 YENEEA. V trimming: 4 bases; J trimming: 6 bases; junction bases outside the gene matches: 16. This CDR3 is CASSSHTRAGGVGNEQFF. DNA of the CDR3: TGTGCCAGCAGCTCGCACACAAGAGCGGGAGGCGTGGGCAATGAGCAGTTCTTC.

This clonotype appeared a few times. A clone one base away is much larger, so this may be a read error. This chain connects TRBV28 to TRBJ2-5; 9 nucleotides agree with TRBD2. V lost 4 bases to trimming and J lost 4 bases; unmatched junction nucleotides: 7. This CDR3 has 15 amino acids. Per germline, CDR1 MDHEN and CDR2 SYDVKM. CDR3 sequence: CASSSIRAGGETQYF. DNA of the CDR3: TGTGCCAGCAGTTCCATTCGAGCGGGAGGAGAGACCCAGTACTTC.

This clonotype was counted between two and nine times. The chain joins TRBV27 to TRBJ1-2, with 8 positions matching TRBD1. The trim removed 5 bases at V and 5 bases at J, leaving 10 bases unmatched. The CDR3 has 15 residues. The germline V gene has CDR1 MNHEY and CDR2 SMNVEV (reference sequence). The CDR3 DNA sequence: TGTGCCAGCAGTCCCCAGGGGGCGCAAGGGTATGGCTACACCTTC. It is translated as CASSPQGAQGYGYTF.

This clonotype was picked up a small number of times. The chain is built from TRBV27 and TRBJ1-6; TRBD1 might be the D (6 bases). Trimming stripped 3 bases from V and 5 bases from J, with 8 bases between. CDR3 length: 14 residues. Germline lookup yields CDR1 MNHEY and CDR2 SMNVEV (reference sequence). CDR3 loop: CASSFWTDNSPLHF. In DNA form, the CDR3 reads TGTGCCAGCAGTTTCTGGACAGATAATTCACCCCTCCACTTT.

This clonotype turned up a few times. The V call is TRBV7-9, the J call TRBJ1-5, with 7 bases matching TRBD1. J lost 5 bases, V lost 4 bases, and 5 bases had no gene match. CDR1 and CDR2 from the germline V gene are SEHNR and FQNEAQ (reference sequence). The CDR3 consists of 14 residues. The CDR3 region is CASSYTGVDQPQHF. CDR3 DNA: TGTGCCAGCAGCTATACAGGGGTAGATCAGCCCCAGCATTTT.

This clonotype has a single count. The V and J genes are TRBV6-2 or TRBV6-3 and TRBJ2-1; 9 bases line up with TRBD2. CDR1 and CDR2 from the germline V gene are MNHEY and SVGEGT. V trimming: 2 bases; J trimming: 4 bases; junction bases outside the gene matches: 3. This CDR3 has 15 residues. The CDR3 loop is CASSYARGGYNEQFF. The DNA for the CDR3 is TGTGCCAGCAGTTACGCGCGGGGGGGTTACAATGAGCAGTTCTTC.

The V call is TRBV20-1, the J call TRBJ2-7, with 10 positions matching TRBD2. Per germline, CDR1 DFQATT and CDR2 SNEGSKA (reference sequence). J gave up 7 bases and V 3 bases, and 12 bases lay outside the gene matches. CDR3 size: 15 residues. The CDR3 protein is CSASRTSGNLREQYF. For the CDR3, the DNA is TGCAGTGCTAGTAGGACTAGCGGCAACCTGAGGGAGCAGTACTTC.

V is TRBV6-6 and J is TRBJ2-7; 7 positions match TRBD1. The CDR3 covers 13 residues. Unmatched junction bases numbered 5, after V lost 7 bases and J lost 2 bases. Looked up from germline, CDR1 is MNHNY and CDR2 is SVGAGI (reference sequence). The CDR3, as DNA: TGTGCCAGCAAATCGGGACAGACCTACGAGCAGTACTTC. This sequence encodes CASKSGQTYEQYF.

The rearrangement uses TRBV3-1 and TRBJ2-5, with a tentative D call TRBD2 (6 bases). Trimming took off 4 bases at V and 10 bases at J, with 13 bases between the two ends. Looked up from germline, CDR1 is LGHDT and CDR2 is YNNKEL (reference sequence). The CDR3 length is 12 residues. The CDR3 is CASSLGGSGQYF. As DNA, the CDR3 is TGTGCCAGCAGCCTCGGGGGAAGTGGCCAGTACTTC.

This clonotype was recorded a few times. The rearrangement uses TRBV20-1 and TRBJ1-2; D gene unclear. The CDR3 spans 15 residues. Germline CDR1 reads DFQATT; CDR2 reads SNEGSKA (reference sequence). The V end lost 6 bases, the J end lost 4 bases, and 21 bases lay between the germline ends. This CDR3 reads CSAIEGRRLGYGYTF. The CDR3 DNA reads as TGCAGTGCCATAGAGGGCAGGCGCCTGGGCTATGGCTACACCTTC.

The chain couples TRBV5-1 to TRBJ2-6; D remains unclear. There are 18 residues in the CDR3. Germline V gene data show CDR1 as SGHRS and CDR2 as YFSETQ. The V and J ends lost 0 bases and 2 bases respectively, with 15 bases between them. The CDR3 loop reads CASSLVGTHAPGANVLTF. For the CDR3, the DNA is TGCGCCAGCAGCTTGGTAGGCACCCACGCCCCTGGGGCCAACGTCCTGACTTTC.

DNA for the CDR3: TGTGCCAGCAGTTTAGGCGGGCTGTCCCACAATGAGCAGTTCTTC. Translating it yields CASSLGGLSHNEQFF. The chain employs TRBV28 and TRBJ2-1; a weak D match, TRBD2 (5 bases). Trimming cost V 2 bases and J 5 bases, with 13 bases left between them. CDR3 length equals 15 residues. Germline-derived CDR1 and CDR2 are MDHEN and SYDVKM.

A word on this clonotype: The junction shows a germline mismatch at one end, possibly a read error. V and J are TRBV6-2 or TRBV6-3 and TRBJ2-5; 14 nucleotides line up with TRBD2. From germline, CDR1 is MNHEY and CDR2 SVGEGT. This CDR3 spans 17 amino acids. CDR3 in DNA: TGTGCCACCAGTCCCGGGACTAGCGGGGGTACTCAAGAGACCCAGTACTTC. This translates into CATSPGTSGGTQETQYF.